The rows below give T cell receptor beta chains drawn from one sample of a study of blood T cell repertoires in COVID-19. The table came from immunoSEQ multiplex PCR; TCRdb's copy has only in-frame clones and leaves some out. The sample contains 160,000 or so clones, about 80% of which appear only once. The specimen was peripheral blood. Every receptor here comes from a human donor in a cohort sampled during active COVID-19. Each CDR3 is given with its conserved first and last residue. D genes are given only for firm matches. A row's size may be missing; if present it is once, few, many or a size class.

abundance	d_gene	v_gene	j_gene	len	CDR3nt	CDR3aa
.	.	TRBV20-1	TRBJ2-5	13	TGCAGTGCTAGTGTTCCGGGGGTGGAGACCCAGTACTTC	CSASVPGVETQYF
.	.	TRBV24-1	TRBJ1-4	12	TGTGCCACCAACGCAGGGGCCAGAAAACTGTTTTTT	CATNAGARKLFF
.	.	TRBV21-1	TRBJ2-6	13	TGTGCCAGCAGCCTAACTGGGGCCAACGTCCTGACTTTC	CASSLTGANVLTF
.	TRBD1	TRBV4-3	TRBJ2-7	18	TGCGCCAGCAGCCAAGGCCCCCCAACAGGGGCCCTTTCCTACGAGCAGTACTTC	CASSQGPPTGALSYEQYF
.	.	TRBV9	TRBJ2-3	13	TGTGCCAGCAGCCCCCAGAGCACAGATACGCAGTATTTT	CASSPQSTDTQYF
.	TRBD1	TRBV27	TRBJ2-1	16	TGTGCCAGCAGTTACTCCGCGGGGACAGGGGGCTATGAGCAGTTCTTC	CASSYSAGTGGYEQFF
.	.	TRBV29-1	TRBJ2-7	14	TGCAGCGACGAGGGGGGGAGGGAGAGGTACGAGCAGTACTTC	CSDEGGRERYEQYF
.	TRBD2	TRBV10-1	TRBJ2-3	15	TGCGCCAGCAGTGACGGGGGGACTAGCACAGATACGCAGTATTTT	CASSDGGTSTDTQYF
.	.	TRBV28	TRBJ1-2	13	TGTGCCAGCAGTTTAAAGGCGAGAGGTGGCTACACCTTC	CASSLKARGGYTF
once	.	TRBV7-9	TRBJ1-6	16	TGTGCCAGCAGCTTAGAAGGACAGACCGGCACTTCACCCCTCCACTTT	CASSLEGQTGTSPLHF
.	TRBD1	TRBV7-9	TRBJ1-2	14	TGTGCCAGCAGCTTAGCCGGGACAGGGGTCGGCTACACCTTC	CASSLAGTGVGYTF
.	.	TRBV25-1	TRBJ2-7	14	TGTGCCAGCAGTGACCAGGCTGGATCCTACGAGCAGTACTTC	CASSDQAGSYEQYF
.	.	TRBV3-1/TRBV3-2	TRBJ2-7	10	TGTGCCAGCGGGGAGGCGGGGCAGTACTTC	CASGEAGQYF
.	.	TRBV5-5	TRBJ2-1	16	TGTGCCAGCAGCTGGGGGTCGACAGGTCCCGGGAATGAGCAGTTCTTC	CASSWGSTGPGNEQFF
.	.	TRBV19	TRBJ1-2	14	TGTGCCAGTACCTCAACAGGGATCAACTATGGCTACACCTTC	CASTSTGINYGYTF
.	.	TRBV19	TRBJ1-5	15	TGTGCCAGTAGCGCGGACAGTGGAAGCAATCAGCCCCAGCATTTT	CASSADSGSNQPQHF
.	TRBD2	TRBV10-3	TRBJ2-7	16	TGTGCCATCAGTGAACCGAGCGGGAGGGCGGTCGCCGAGCAGTACTTC	CAISEPSGRAVAEQYF
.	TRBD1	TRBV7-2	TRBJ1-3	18	TGTGCCAGCAGCTCATATCCCGGGGACAGGGGGGGTGGAAACACCATATATTTT	CASSSYPGDRGGGNTIYF
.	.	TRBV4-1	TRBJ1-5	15	TGCGCCAGCAGCCTACAGGGTTTGGGCAATCAGCCCCAGCATTTT	CASSLQGLGNQPQHF
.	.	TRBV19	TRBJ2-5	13	TGTGCCAGTAAGGACACCCAACGAGAGACCCAGTACTTC	CASKDTQRETQYF
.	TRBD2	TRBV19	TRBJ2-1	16	TGTGCCAGTAGTATAGAGGCGGGGGGCTCCTACAATGAGCAGTTCTTC	CASSIEAGGSYNEQFF
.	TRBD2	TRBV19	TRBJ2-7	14	TGTGCCAGTAGTATGAGACTAGCGGGGTACGAGCAGTACTTC	CASSMRLAGYEQYF
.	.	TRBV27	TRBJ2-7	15	TGTGCCAGCAGTTTATCGCCAGGGGAGATCTACGAGCAGTACTTC	CASSLSPGEIYEQYF
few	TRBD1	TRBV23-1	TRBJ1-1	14	TGCGCCAGCAGTCGTGGTGCAGGGGGAGGTGAAGCTTTCTTT	CASSRGAGGGEAFF
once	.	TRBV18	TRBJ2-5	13	TGTGCCAGCTCACCACTCCAGGGGGAGACCCAGTACTTC	CASSPLQGETQYF
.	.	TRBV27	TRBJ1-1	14	TGTGCCAGCAGTTTATCGAACGGGGAAACTGAAGCTTTCTTT	CASSLSNGETEAFF
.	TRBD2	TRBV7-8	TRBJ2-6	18	TGTGCCAGCAGCTTAGGGAGCGGGGGGGCCCCTGGGGCCAACGTCCTGACTTTC	CASSLGSGGAPGANVLTF
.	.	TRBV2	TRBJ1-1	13	TGTGCCAGCAGTGCCGGGACAAACACTGAAGCTTTCTTT	CASSAGTNTEAFF
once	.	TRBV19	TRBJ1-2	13	TGTGCCAGTAGTATCCGGGAGGCCTATGGCTACACCTTC	CASSIREAYGYTF
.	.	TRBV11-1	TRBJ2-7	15	TGTGCCAGCAGCTTAGCGCAGTCCAGGGTATACGAGCAGTACTTC	CASSLAQSRVYEQYF
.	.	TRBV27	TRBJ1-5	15	TGTGCCAGCAGTTTAACGGGGTTGGGCAATCAGCCCCAGCATTTT	CASSLTGLGNQPQHF
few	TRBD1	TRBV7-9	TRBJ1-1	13	TGTGCCAGCAGCGCCCCGGACAGGGGGCCAGCTTTCTTT	CASSAPDRGPAFF
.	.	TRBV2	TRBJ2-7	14	TGTGCCAGCAGGGGGGTCAGGGGCTCCTACGAGCAGTACTTC	CASRGVRGSYEQYF
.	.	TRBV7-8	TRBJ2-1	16	TGTGCCAGCAGCGTATACAGGGTCGTCTCCTACAATGAGCAGTTCTTC	CASSVYRVVSYNEQFF
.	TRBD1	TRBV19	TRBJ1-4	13	TGTGCCACCTCGGGACAGGCAGGTGAAAAACTGTTTTTT	CATSGQAGEKLFF
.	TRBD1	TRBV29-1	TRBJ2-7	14	TGCAGCGTGGGTAGGACAGGGGGCATCTACGAGCAGTACTTC	CSVGRTGGIYEQYF
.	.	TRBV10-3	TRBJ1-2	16	TGTGCCATCAGTGAGTCCGTCGGGGGGCGGACCTATGGCTACACCTTC	CAISESVGGRTYGYTF
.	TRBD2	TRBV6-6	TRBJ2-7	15	TGTGCCAGCAGTTCTAGCGGGGTGGCCTCCTACGAGCAGTACTTC	CASSSSGVASYEQYF